This record covers a single T cell receptor beta chain. The target antigen is unknown. The CDR3 contains 14 residues. V lost 7 bases to trimming and J lost 4 bases, with 19 bases between them. CDR1 and CDR2 from the germline V gene are SQVTM and ANQGSEA. Clones were read by immunoSEQ multiplex PCR, and TCRdb kept only the in-frame ones, dropping some. The sample gives about 77,000 clones, 85% of which show up once; around 0.77% is in the top ten. This sample is drawn from a study of a mutant IDH1 vaccine in newly diagnosed glioma. Study information: Eight vaccine injections were given to patients in weeks 1, 3, 5, 7, 11, 15, 19 and 23.

Study-wide results and caveats: Vaccine-induced responses were seen in 93.3% of patients, spanning several MHC alleles. Top-clonotype changes in peripheral T cells seemed unrelated to pseudoprogression.

This sample's time point: week 23, last vaccination. Doses of 300 ug of mutant IDH1 20-mer peptide were given with topical imiquimod. The sequence derives from a woman in her forties or fifties with glioma. The rearrangement uses TRBV29-1 and TRBJ2-5; D ambiguous. The sequences come from PBMCs, collected from a glioma patient whose treatment included an IDH1 peptide vaccine. The CDR3 coding sequence is TGCAGCGCCGATGTTGAAATGGGAATAGAGACCCAGTACTTC. Its protein product is CSADVEMGIETQYF.